The 29 T cell receptor beta chains reported below all come from one sample, sequenced in a study of cytomegalovirus exposure and HLA in healthy donors. PCR involved 60 Vbeta and 13 Jbeta primers. Profiling relied on immunoSEQ multiplex PCR, and the TCRdb table lists in-frame clones only, not all of them. The sample holds 150,000 to 200,000 clones, roughly 70% seen once. Sequencing was done on a sample of PBMCs. The receptors shown here come from a woman aged 45-65 years in good health and CMV-seropositive.

The chain combines TRBV15 with TRBJ2-7; 11 bases map to TRBD2. The length of the CDR3 is 16 residues. Germline assignment: CDR1 LNHNV and CDR2 YYDKDF (reference sequence). V lost 1 base, J lost 1 base, and 3 bases stayed unmatched. CDR3 protein: CATSRGLAGRSYEQYF. As DNA, the CDR3 is TGTGCCACCAGCAGAGGACTAGCGGGGAGATCCTACGAGCAGTACTTC.

This sequence joins TRBV5-1 and TRBJ2-5, with D tentatively TRBD2 (6 bases). Germline-derived CDR1 and CDR2 are SGHRS and YFSETQ. CDR3 length equals 16 residues. Trimming cost V 2 bases and J 3 bases, with 17 bases left between them. DNA of the CDR3: TGCGCCAGCAGCTTTTTCGCTCTAGGAGGGGAAGAGACCCAGTACTTC. This encodes CASSFFALGGEETQYF.

The rearrangement uses TRBV7-9 and TRBJ1-4, with 10 positions matching TRBD1. This CDR3 is 15 amino acids long. Germline CDR1 is SEHNR and CDR2 is FQNEAQ (reference sequence). The V segment lost 4 bases and the J segment 2 bases; nucleotides outside the gene matches: 1. In DNA, the CDR3 is TGTGCCAGCAGCTCGGGACAGGGGACTAATGAAAAACTGTTTTTT. It encodes CASSSGQGTNEKLFF.

The V gene is TRBV5-1, the J gene TRBJ1-1; tentative D call: TRBD1 (6 bases). Trimming took off 1 base at V and 2 bases at J, with 9 bases between the two ends. The CDR3 runs to 14 residues. The germline V gene encodes CDR1 SGHRS and CDR2 YFSETQ. The CDR3 bases are TGCGCCAGCAGCTTGCAGGGGCCCAACACTGAAGCTTTCTTT. Translating gives CASSLQGPNTEAFF.

The rearrangement links TRBV5-1 to TRBJ2-3; no reliable D call. Germline V gene sequence: CDR1 SGHRS, CDR2 YFSETQ. This CDR3 comprises 13 residues. With 0 bases removed from V and 4 bases from J, the gap between germline ends came to 6 bases. The CDR3 sequence is CASSLGQADTQYF. The DNA for the CDR3 is TGCGCCAGCAGCTTGGGGCAAGCAGATACGCAGTATTTT.

The gene calls are TRBV6-5 and TRBJ2-1; no clear D. Trimming stripped 6 bases from V and 3 bases from J, with 12 bases between. This CDR3 spans 14 amino acids. Germline V lookup: CDR1 MNHEY, CDR2 SVGAGI. CDR3 residues: CASSPSMFYNEQFF. CDR3 in DNA: TGTGCCAGCAGCCCTAGTATGTTCTACAATGAGCAGTTCTTC.

The chain employs TRBV30 and TRBJ1-3; D ambiguous. V lost 0 bases and J lost 0, with 12 bases in between. The CDR3 contains 16 residues. Germline CDR1 is GTSNPN and CDR2 is SVGIG (reference sequence). CDR3: CAWSVSGFGSGNTIYF. In DNA, the CDR3 is TGTGCCTGGAGTGTATCGGGGTTTGGCTCTGGAAACACCATATATTTT.

The rearrangement uses TRBV5-4 and TRBJ2-3; possible D gene TRBD2, 5 bases. Trimming removed 4 bases from V and 1 base from J, with 13 bases in between. The CDR3 sequence is 15 residues long. Germline assignment: CDR1 SGHNT and CDR2 YYREEE (reference sequence). The CDR3 bases are TGTGCCAGCAGCCTTTCCGGGGTGGGCACAGATACGCAGTATTTT. This codes for CASSLSGVGTDTQYF.

The gene calls are TRBV19 and TRBJ1-5, with D perhaps TRBD1 (5 bases). V lost 6 bases and J lost 6, with 18 bases in between. Germline CDR1 LNHDA, CDR2 SQIVND (reference sequence). CDR3 length equals 15 residues. CDR3: CASRDYNGGFQPQHF. The CDR3 bases are TGTGCCAGTAGAGACTACAATGGGGGGTTTCAGCCCCAGCATTTT.

This chain connects TRBV28 to TRBJ1-4, with 8 bases that match TRBD1. Germline CDR1 MDHEN, CDR2 SYDVKM. The CDR3 extends over 15 amino acids. Trimming took 6 bases from V and 4 from J; bases not matched to a gene: 7. This chain's CDR3 is CASRTGQGNNEKLFF. In DNA form, the CDR3 reads TGTGCCAGCAGGACCGGACAGGGCAATAATGAAAAACTGTTTTTT.

This clone turned up a few times. The chain uses TRBV7-6 and TRBJ2-7; 9 nucleotides align to TRBD1. V gave up 6 bases and J gave up 6 bases; unmatched junction bases: 9. The CDR3 runs to 14 residues. Germline V lookup: CDR1 SGHVS, CDR2 FNYEAQ. The chain's CDR3 is CASSTGQGRVEQYF. The CDR3 DNA reads as TGTGCCAGCAGTACTGGACAGGGGAGGGTCGAGCAGTACTTC. Combining the CDR3 with reference TRBV7-6 and TRBJ2-7 gives the whole variable domain GAGVSQSPRYKVTKRGQDVALRCDPISGHVSLYWYRQALGQGPEFLTYFNYEAQQDKSGLPNDRFSAERPEGSISTLTIQRTEQRDSAMYRCASSTGQGRVEQYFGPGTRLTVT.

The rearrangement uses TRBV10-3 and TRBJ2-7; the match to TRBD2 covers 8 bases. CDR1 is ENHRY, CDR2 SYGVKD, per germline. J was trimmed by 3 bases and V by 3 bases; bases with no gene match: 4. The CDR3 consists of 14 residues. The CDR3 sequence: CAISDLLAGYEQYF. The CDR3 coding sequence is TGTGCCATCAGTGACCTCCTAGCGGGCTACGAGCAGTACTTC.

The chain employs TRBV5-8 and TRBJ2-5; D not resolved. The CDR3 loop spans 13 amino acids. Germline V gene lookup returns CDR1 SGHTS and CDR2 YDEGEE. The ends were cut back, 3 bases at V and 1 base at J, with 7 bases in the middle. As DNA, the CDR3 is TGTGCCAGCAGCTACGAGATCCAAGAGACCCAGTACTTC. Its protein is CASSYEIQETQYF.

This chain connects TRBV4-1 to TRBJ2-5; possibly TRBD2 for D (5 bases). The CDR3 is 14 amino acids. Germline CDR1 is MGHRA and CDR2 is YSYEKL. The V end was cut by 0 bases, the J end by 10 bases, with 15 bases between. CDR3 protein: CASSQDRWARDQYF. The CDR3, as DNA: TGCGCCAGCAGCCAAGATAGGTGGGCCCGGGACCAGTACTTC.

The rearrangement joins TRBV7-3 to TRBJ2-2; D perhaps matches TRBD1 (5 bases). The V gene lost 3 bases and the J gene lost 3 bases, with 8 bases spanning the gap. Germline V gives CDR1 SGHTA, CDR2 FQGTGA. CDR3 length: 14 amino acids. CDR3 in DNA: TGTGCCAGCAGCTTTGGACATTACACCGGGGAGCTGTTTTTT. Amino acid sequence: CASSFGHYTGELFF.

V usage is TRBV27 and J usage is TRBJ2-7; 7 bases align to TRBD1. The germline V gene has CDR1 MNHEY and CDR2 SMNVEV (reference sequence). The CDR3 has 14 residues. The J segment lost 5 bases and the V segment lost 2 bases, leaving 6 bases of the junction unmatched. CDR3 bases: TGTGCCAGCAGTTTAGACAGGGACCGTAACGAGCAGTACTTC. It encodes CASSLDRDRNEQYF.

The chain joins TRBV7-9 to TRBJ2-1; TRBD2 matches at 7 bases. V was pared by 8 bases and J by 10 bases, with 5 bases of the junction left unmatched. Germline V CDR1 and CDR2: SEHNR, FQNEAQ (reference sequence). The CDR3 is made up of 11 amino acids. CDR3 DNA: TGTGCCAGCGGGGGGGGAACAGAGCAGTTCTTC. It is translated as CASGGGTEQFF.

This chain uses TRBV5-1 with TRBJ1-1; D not certain. Germline lookup yields CDR1 SGHRS and CDR2 YFSETQ. The CDR3 runs 14 residues. V gave up 7 bases and J gave up 3 bases, with 16 bases separating them. CDR3 coding DNA: TGCGCCAGCGCATACGGAGGAAGGGACACTGAAGCTTTCTTT. It yields the protein CASAYGGRDTEAFF.

This chain links TRBV11-2 with TRBJ2-3; TRBD1 agrees at 8 bases. V trimming: 1 base; J trimming: 4 bases; junction bases outside the gene matches: 13. CDR1 SGHAT and CDR2 FQNNGV come from the germline V gene. The CDR3 totals 18 residues. CDR3 amino acids: CASSLVGTGGSSADTQYF. CDR3 nucleotides: TGTGCCAGCAGCTTAGTCGGGACAGGAGGTTCTAGCGCAGATACGCAGTATTTT.

The chain is built from TRBV9 and TRBJ1-1, with D perhaps matching TRBD1 (5 bases). Trimming pared 5 bases from V and 4 bases from J, leaving 18 bases between. The germline V gene has CDR1 SGDLS and CDR2 YYNGEE. This CDR3 region has 15 residues. The CDR3 here is CASSDPGAGSTEAFF. The DNA for the CDR3 is TGTGCCAGCAGTGACCCCGGGGCCGGGAGCACTGAAGCTTTCTTT.

V gene TRBV5-5 combines with J gene TRBJ2-2, with a weak D call TRBD1 (6 bases). The CDR3 totals 14 residues. V lost 2 bases, J lost 4 bases, and 9 bases lay in between. Germline CDR1 SGHKS, CDR2 YYEKEE (reference sequence). CDR3 residues: CASSLGGTTGELFF. The CDR3 nucleotides are TGTGCCAGCAGCTTAGGGGGTACCACCGGGGAGCTGTTTTTT. The entire variable domain, with the rest obtained from reference TRBV5-5 and TRBJ2-2, is as follows: DAGVTQSPTHLIKTRGQQVTLRCSPISGHKSVSWYQQVLGQGPQFIFQYYEKEERGRGNFPDRFSARQFPNYSSELNVNALLLGDSALYLCASSLGGTTGELFFGEGSRLTVL.

The rearrangement joins TRBV18 to TRBJ1-2, with D maybe TRBD1 (6 bases). Germline CDR1 is KGHSH and CDR2 is LQKENI. Trimming stripped 0 bases from V and 13 bases from J, with 15 bases between. This CDR3 comprises 13 residues. The CDR3 protein is CASSPPNQGTCTF. The CDR3 nucleotides are TGTGCCAGCTCACCACCAAATCAGGGGACCTGCACCTTC.

The rearrangement joins TRBV6-4 to TRBJ1-2, with D unresolved. V was shortened by 2 bases and J by 4 bases, with 11 bases between the two germline ends. Germline V gene lookup returns CDR1 MRHNA and CDR2 SNTAGT. The CDR3 has 14 residues. The CDR3 DNA follows: TGTGCCAGCAGTGACAGTCGGACTGGCTATGGCTACACCTTC. Translated, it gives CASSDSRTGYGYTF.

The sample holds a few counts of this clone. CDR3 DNA: TGTGCCAGCAGTGATATGGGACATGAAGCTTTCTTT. This sequence encodes CASSDMGHEAFF. The chain employs TRBV2 and TRBJ1-1; TRBD1 is a possible D gene (6 bases). CDR1 and CDR2 (germline): SNHLY, FYNNEI. This CDR3 has 12 amino acids. The V end lost 3 bases, the J end lost 7 bases, and 9 bases lay between the germline ends.

This chain links TRBV2 with TRBJ1-3, with a weak D call TRBD1 (5 bases). V lost 4 bases and J lost 0, with 10 bases in between. The CDR3 is made up of 15 amino acids. The germline CDR1 and CDR2 sequences are SNHLY and FYNNEI. CDR3 region: CASSVTGFSGNTIYF. CDR3 nucleotide sequence: TGTGCCAGCAGTGTTACAGGCTTCTCTGGAAACACCATATATTTT.

The rearrangement joins TRBV2 to TRBJ1-5; 9 bases fit TRBD1. Per germline, CDR1 SNHLY and CDR2 FYNNEI. The CDR3 contains 15 residues. The junction had 6 bases not matched to a gene; V was cut back by 7 bases and J by 2 bases. The CDR3 DNA sequence: TGTGCCAGCACTCAATGGACAGGGGGCAATCAGCCCCAGCATTTT. It is translated as CASTQWTGGNQPQHF.

The chain couples TRBV4-2 to TRBJ2-4; 8 nucleotides match TRBD1. The CDR3 sequence is 18 residues long. J gave up 0 bases and V 4 bases, and 11 bases lay outside the gene matches. Germline V gene data show CDR1 as LGHNA and CDR2 as YNFKEQ. The CDR3 nucleotides are TGTGCCAGCAGCCGGGAGGCGGGACAGGCACCAGCCAAAAACATTCAGTACTTC. Its protein product is CASSREAGQAPAKNIQYF.

CDR3 protein: CASSIRGGETQYF. As DNA, the CDR3 is TGTGCCAGCAGCATACGGGGAGGAGAGACCCAGTACTTC. The V gene is TRBV11-2, the J gene TRBJ2-5; D possibly corresponds to TRBD2 (6 bases). The CDR3 length is 13 residues. Germline V lookup: CDR1 SGHAT, CDR2 FQNNGV. V gave up 5 bases and J gave up 4 bases, with 11 bases separating them.

The V call is TRBV7-2, the J call TRBJ2-1; 11 nucleotides line up with TRBD2. The V gene end was trimmed by 6 bases and the J gene end by 0 bases; junction bases not matched to a gene: 4. This CDR3 is built from 16 residues. CDR1 and CDR2 from the germline V gene are SGHTA and FQGNSA. The CDR3 DNA follows: TGTGCCAGCAGTTCTAGCGGGGGGAGCTCCTACAATGAGCAGTTCTTC. Translation gives CASSSSGGSSYNEQFF.